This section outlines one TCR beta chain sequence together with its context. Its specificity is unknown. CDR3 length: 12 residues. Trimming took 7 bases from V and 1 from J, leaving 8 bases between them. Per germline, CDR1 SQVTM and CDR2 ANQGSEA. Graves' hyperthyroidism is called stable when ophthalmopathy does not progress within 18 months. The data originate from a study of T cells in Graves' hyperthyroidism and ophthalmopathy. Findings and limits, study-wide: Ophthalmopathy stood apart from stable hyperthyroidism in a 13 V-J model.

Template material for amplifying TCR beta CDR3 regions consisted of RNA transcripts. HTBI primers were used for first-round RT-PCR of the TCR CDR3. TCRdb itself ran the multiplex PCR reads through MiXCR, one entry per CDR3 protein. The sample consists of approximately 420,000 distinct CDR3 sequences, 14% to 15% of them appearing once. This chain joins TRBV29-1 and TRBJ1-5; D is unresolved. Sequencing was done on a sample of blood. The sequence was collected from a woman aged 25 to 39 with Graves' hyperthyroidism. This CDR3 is CSARQSNQPQHF. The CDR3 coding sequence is TGCAGCGCGAGGCAGAGCAATCAGCCCCAGCATTTT.